The 22 T cell receptor beta chains below were found in one sample sequenced in a study of cytomegalovirus exposure and HLA in healthy donors (dated by TCRdb to between 2016 and 2019). Receptors were amplified or captured by the immunoSEQ multiplex PCR assay. For the multiplex PCR, a mixture combining 60 forward primers for TCR Vbeta segments and 13 reverse primers for TCR Jbeta segments was used. This is the immuneACCESS table as TCRdb keeps it, with only in-frame sequences that have V and J called. A part of the clones is gone; compared with another copy, unresolved V genes explain less than half, and the rest is unexplained. The sample data list around 130,000 clones, and around 73% of these were observed just once. The ten largest clones represent approximately 1.2% of the sample. The sequenced material came from PBMCs. These receptors came from a man between 45 and 60 years old in good health and CMV-seronegative.

The chain recombines TRBV27 with TRBJ2-7; D unclear. Germline-derived CDR1 and CDR2 are MNHEY and SMNVEV (reference sequence). The CDR3 sequence is 14 residues long. The V end was cut by 3 bases, the J end by 0 bases, with 9 bases between. The CDR3 region has the DNA TGTGCCAGCAGTTTCGGCGGTAACTCCTACGAGCAGTACTTC. Its translation is CASSFGGNSYEQYF.

The V and J genes are TRBV29-1 and TRBJ1-4, with 9 bases aligning to TRBD1. The CDR3 is 13 residues long. V shed 4 bases and J 6 bases; nucleotides not matched to a gene: 3. Germline loops: CDR1 SQVTM, CDR2 ANQGSEA. CDR3 loop: CSVGGQGYEKLFF. The CDR3 DNA sequence: TGCAGCGTTGGTGGACAGGGGTATGAAAAACTGTTTTTT.

V and J are TRBV6-1 and TRBJ2-7, with TRBD1 identical over 7 bases. Germline-derived CDR1 and CDR2 are MNHNS and SASEGT. After removal of 6 bases from V and 6 bases from J, the junction contained 11 bases not matched to a gene. The CDR3 has 14 residues. In nucleotides, the CDR3 is TGTGCCAGCAGAGTCGACAGGGCGGTGGGCGAGCAGTACTTC. This gives the protein CASRVDRAVGEQYF.

This sequence joins TRBV27 and TRBJ2-2; 8 positions match TRBD2. The CDR3 extends over 15 amino acids. Trimming cost V 7 bases and J 5 bases; bases outside gene matches: 9. CDR1 MNHEY and CDR2 SMNVEV come from the germline V gene (reference sequence). The chain's CDR3 is CASNLSGEGTGELFF. The CDR3 coding sequence is TGTGCCAGCAACCTTAGCGGGGAGGGGACCGGGGAGCTGTTTTTT.

The chain recombines TRBV27 with TRBJ2-1, with 8 nucleotides matching TRBD2. V lost 10 bases to trimming and J lost 2 bases; unmatched junction nucleotides: 10. Germline V gene sequence: CDR1 MNHEY, CDR2 SMNVEV (reference sequence). This CDR3 region has 15 residues. This CDR3 reads CATAPGLVPYNEQFF. The CDR3 nucleotides read TGTGCCACCGCGCCGGGACTAGTGCCCTACAATGAGCAGTTCTTC.

The chain is built from TRBV5-1 and TRBJ1-4; 10 bases agree with TRBD1. Trimming at V came to 0 bases and at J to 6 bases, leaving 2 bases not matched to a gene. This CDR3 comprises 15 residues. The V gene's germline CDR1 is SGHRS and CDR2 YFSETQ. The chain's CDR3 is CASSLGGTGDEKLFF. CDR3 DNA: TGCGCCAGCAGCTTGGGCGGGACAGGGGATGAAAAACTGTTTTTT.

The V gene is TRBV10-1, the J gene TRBJ2-1; 8 bases agree with TRBD1. Germline assignment: CDR1 WNHNN and CDR2 SYGVQD (reference sequence). The ends lost 6 bases at V and 9 bases at J; junction bases unmatched: 16. The CDR3 has 16 residues. The CDR3 spells CASSLGTGGLQGEQFF. For the CDR3, the DNA is TGCGCCAGCAGCCTCGGGACAGGAGGACTACAGGGTGAGCAGTTCTTC.

The chain joins TRBV2 to TRBJ2-2, with 8 bases that match TRBD1. Germline V lookup: CDR1 SNHLY, CDR2 FYNNEI. The CDR3 contains 16 residues. V lost 7 bases, J lost 4 bases, and 11 bases stayed unmatched. The CDR3 sequence is CASKSGSDRATGELFF. In DNA, the CDR3 is TGTGCCAGCAAAAGTGGTTCGGACAGGGCCACCGGGGAGCTGTTTTTT.

The chain combines TRBV7-2 with TRBJ2-1; D may be TRBD1 (5 bases). There are 13 residues in the CDR3. Trimming stripped 4 bases from V and 4 bases from J, with 8 bases between. CDR1 and CDR2 (germline): SGHTA, FQGNSA. Written as DNA, the CDR3 is TGTGCCAGCAGCTCCCCAGGGTACAATGAGCAGTTCTTC. Amino acids: CASSSPGYNEQFF.

The J gene is TRBJ2-7, the V gene TRBV9, with no clear D. The CDR3 contains 11 residues. CDR1 and CDR2 (germline): SGDLS, YYNGEE. Trimming removed 2 bases at V and 7 bases at J, with 7 bases between. For the CDR3, the DNA is TGTGCCAGCAGCGTCCCGCGGGAGCAGTACTTC. Translated: CASSVPREQYF. The full variable domain, with the rest looked up from reference TRBV9 and TRBJ2-7, is DSGVTQTPKHLITATGQRVTLRCSPRSGDLSVYWYQQSLDQGLQFLIQYYNGEERAKGNILERFSAQQFPDLHSELNLSSLELGDSALYFCASSVPREQYFGPGTRLTVT.

The V call is TRBV29-1, the J call TRBJ1-1; 8 bases fit TRBD1. The CDR3 loop spans 13 amino acids. In germline, CDR1 is SQVTM, CDR2 ANQGSEA. With V trimmed by 5 bases and J by 6 bases, 8 bases remained unmatched. CDR3 residues: CSVLTGGHAEAFF. The CDR3 DNA sequence: TGCAGCGTTCTTACAGGGGGACACGCTGAAGCTTTCTTT.

The genes are TRBV9 and TRBJ1-1; 7 bases are a match to TRBD1. The length of the CDR3 is 13 residues. The ends lost 3 bases at V and 3 bases at J; junction bases unmatched: 2. Per the germline V gene, CDR1 is SGDLS and CDR2 is YYNGEE. The CDR3, as DNA: TGTGCCAGCAGCGCAGGACAGGACACTGAAGCTTTCTTT. Translated, it gives CASSAGQDTEAFF. The full variable domain, rest sourced from reference TRBV9 and TRBJ1-1, is DSGVTQTPKHLITATGQRVTLRCSPRSGDLSVYWYQQSLDQGLQFLIQYYNGEERAKGNILERFSAQQFPDLHSELNLSSLELGDSALYFCASSAGQDTEAFFGQGTRLTVV.

The rearrangement uses TRBV28 and TRBJ1-1; D not certain. From germline, CDR1 is MDHEN and CDR2 SYDVKM. The ends were cut back, 1 base at V and 1 base at J, with 7 bases in the middle. The CDR3 length is 14 residues. CDR3 bases: TGTGCCAGCAGTTTATTGGCAGAGAACACTGAAGCTTTCTTT. This encodes CASSLLAENTEAFF.

The chain links TRBV27 to TRBJ1-1, with D perhaps matching TRBD1 (5 bases). CDR3 length equals 13 residues. The ends were cut back, 2 bases at V and 5 bases at J, with 9 bases in the middle. Germline CDR1 MNHEY, CDR2 SMNVEV (reference sequence). CDR3 sequence: CASSLIQATEAFF. In nucleotides, the CDR3 is TGTGCCAGCAGTTTAATACAGGCGACTGAAGCTTTCTTT.

As DNA, the CDR3 is TGTGCCAGCAGCTTGGGGCAGGGGCTAAGCGGTGGCTACACCTTC. Translating gives CASSLGQGLSGGYTF. This chain links TRBV7-9 with TRBJ1-2, with TRBD1 as a possible D gene (6 bases). This CDR3 region has 15 residues. Germline CDR1 and CDR2: SEHNR and FQNEAQ (reference sequence). Trimming left V 3 bases short and J 7 bases short, with 18 bases between.

V is TRBV10-3 and J is TRBJ2-7; D possibly corresponds to TRBD1 (5 bases). Trimming removed 3 bases from V and 1 base from J, with 10 bases in between. Germline V CDR1 and CDR2: ENHRY, SYGVKD. This CDR3 region has 14 residues. The CDR3 here is CAISEDSLSYEQYF. The CDR3 DNA is TGTGCCATCAGTGAAGACAGCCTTTCCTACGAGCAGTACTTC.

This clone was seen repeatedly, ten times or more. V gene TRBV5-1 combines with J gene TRBJ1-4; 9 nucleotides match TRBD1. Trimming took 5 bases from V and 7 from J; bases not matched to a gene: 12. CDR1 is SGHRS, CDR2 YFSETQ, per germline. The CDR3 totals 16 residues. CDR3 sequence reads: CASRKGQGRIGEKLFF. CDR3 sequence (DNA): TGCGCCAGCAGAAAGGGACAGGGTAGGATCGGTGAAAAACTGTTTTTT.

This chain links TRBV28 with TRBJ1-3; 8 bases fit TRBD1. The CDR3 consists of 14 residues. After removal of 5 bases from V and 2 bases from J, the junction contained 2 bases not matched to a gene. Germline CDR1 is MDHEN and CDR2 is SYDVKM. CDR3 sequence: CASSQTGAGNTIYF. The CDR3 bases are TGTGCCAGCAGTCAGACAGGGGCTGGAAACACCATATATTTT. Combining the CDR3 with reference TRBV28 and TRBJ1-3 gives the whole variable domain DVKVTQSSRYLVKRTGEKVFLECVQDMDHENMFWYRQDPGLGLRLIYFSYDVKMKEKGDIPEGYSVSREKKERFSLILESASTNQTSMYLCASSQTGAGNTIYFGEGSWLTVV.

This sequence joins TRBV25-1 and TRBJ2-5; 7 bases are a match to TRBD2. CDR1 is MGHDK, CDR2 SYGVNS, per germline. With V trimmed by 9 bases and J by 4 bases, 5 bases remained unmatched. The CDR3 has 12 residues. CDR3 sequence (DNA): TGTGCCAGTGGCTGGGAGGGAGAGACCCAGTACTTC. It is translated as CASGWEGETQYF.

The rearrangement uses TRBV6-6 and TRBJ2-2, with TRBD2 identical over 7 bases. The trim removed 4 bases at V and 4 bases at J, leaving 9 bases unmatched. The CDR3 has 16 amino acids. Looked up from germline, CDR1 is MNHNY and CDR2 is SVGAGI (reference sequence). CDR3 sequence: CASSSYGLDTTGELFF. As DNA, the CDR3 is TGTGCCAGCAGTTCCTACGGACTAGATACCACCGGGGAGCTGTTTTTT.

The J gene is TRBJ2-1, the V gene TRBV9; 9 positions match TRBD2. This CDR3 contains 15 residues. Germline V gene data show CDR1 as SGDLS and CDR2 as YYNGEE. V trimming: 2 bases; J trimming: 0 bases; junction bases outside the gene matches: 0. The CDR3: CASSVSGSSYNEQFF. CDR3 DNA sequence: TGTGCCAGCAGCGTTAGCGGGAGCTCCTACAATGAGCAGTTCTTC. The complete variable domain, with remaining parts taken from reference TRBV9 and TRBJ2-1, reads DSGVTQTPKHLITATGQRVTLRCSPRSGDLSVYWYQQSLDQGLQFLIQYYNGEERAKGNILERFSAQQFPDLHSELNLSSLELGDSALYFCASSVSGSSYNEQFFGPGTRLTVL.

This chain joins TRBV6-1 and TRBJ2-3, with TRBD2 matching 7 bases. The CDR3 spans 18 residues. After removal of 2 bases from V and 3 bases from J, the junction contained 14 bases not matched to a gene. Germline CDR1 reads MNHNS; CDR2 reads SASEGT. CDR3: CASSEFSGGGLKTDTQYF. The CDR3 DNA sequence: TGTGCCAGCAGTGAATTCTCTGGGGGAGGGCTTAAGACAGATACGCAGTATTTT.